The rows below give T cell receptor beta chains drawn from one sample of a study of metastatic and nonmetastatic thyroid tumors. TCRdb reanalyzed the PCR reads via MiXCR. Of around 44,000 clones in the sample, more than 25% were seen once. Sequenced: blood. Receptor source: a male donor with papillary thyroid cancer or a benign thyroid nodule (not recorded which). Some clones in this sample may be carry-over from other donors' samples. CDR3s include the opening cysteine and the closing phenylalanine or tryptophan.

cdr3_aa: CASILVVVASQETQYF
v_call: TRBV11-2
j_call: TRBJ2-5

cdr3_aa: CASIYSKGFGDQYF
v_call: TRBV6-5
j_call: TRBJ2-7

cdr3_aa: CASSLNTGELFF
v_call: TRBV7-3
j_call: TRBJ2-2

cdr3_aa: CSATQGLAGGNEQFF
v_call: TRBV20-1
j_call: TRBJ2-1

cdr3_aa: CASSLDSRGSYNSPLHF
v_call: TRBV11-2
j_call: TRBJ1-6

cdr3_aa: CASSFSVPGYVYTF
v_call: TRBV28
j_call: TRBJ1-2

cdr3_aa: CASSSKTSSYNEQFF
v_call: TRBV5-5
j_call: TRBJ2-1

cdr3_aa: CASSLRTGSTEAFF
v_call: TRBV6-2/TRBV6-3
j_call: TRBJ1-1

cdr3_aa: CSARGQTGPSYEQYF
v_call: TRBV20-1
j_call: TRBJ2-7

cdr3_aa: CASSYEGGQADTGELFF
v_call: TRBV5-1
j_call: TRBJ2-2

cdr3_aa: CAWRAGGRETQYF
v_call: TRBV30
j_call: TRBJ2-5

cdr3_aa: CSATGTGVNEQFF
v_call: TRBV20-1
j_call: TRBJ2-1

cdr3_aa: CASSDSWASGCGELFF
v_call: TRBV6-1
j_call: TRBJ2-2

cdr3_aa: CATSDPGQDSYEQYF
v_call: TRBV24-1
j_call: TRBJ2-7

cdr3_aa: CASSPRAGGYEQYF
v_call: TRBV12-3/TRBV12-4
j_call: TRBJ2-7

cdr3_aa: CASRPNMAEKLFF
v_call: TRBV4-3
j_call: TRBJ1-4

cdr3_aa: CSVAIQGRLYEQYF
v_call: TRBV29-1
j_call: TRBJ2-7

cdr3_aa: CATTEGYTDTQYF
v_call: TRBV10-3
j_call: TRBJ2-3

cdr3_aa: CASSTYSGNQPQHF
v_call: TRBV6-2/TRBV6-3
j_call: TRBJ1-5

cdr3_aa: CASSATREETQYF
v_call: TRBV18
j_call: TRBJ2-5

cdr3_aa: CAISIGTSWALGYEQFF
v_call: TRBV5-1
j_call: TRBJ2-1

cdr3_aa: CASSLDSSYNEQFF
v_call: TRBV12-3/TRBV12-4
j_call: TRBJ2-1

cdr3_aa: CASSYTGPRGRNEQFF
v_call: TRBV6-6
j_call: TRBJ2-1

cdr3_aa: CASSPPALLATSYEQYF
v_call: TRBV11-2
j_call: TRBJ2-7

cdr3_aa: CASSLDVQGAYSGANVLTF
v_call: TRBV5-1
j_call: TRBJ2-6

cdr3_aa: CATRRASSYEQYF
v_call: TRBV7-8
j_call: TRBJ2-7

cdr3_aa: CSATRGYEQYF
v_call: TRBV20-1
j_call: TRBJ2-7

cdr3_aa: CSAWSVGNEKLFF
v_call: TRBV20-1
j_call: TRBJ1-4

cdr3_aa: CASSHETQYF
v_call: TRBV7-9
j_call: TRBJ2-5

cdr3_aa: CASSSGGASTDTQYF
v_call: TRBV6-4
j_call: TRBJ2-3

cdr3_aa: CSARIGSGGIYNEQFF
v_call: TRBV20-1
j_call: TRBJ2-1

cdr3_aa: CASSEGTSGAETQYF
v_call: TRBV6-1
j_call: TRBJ2-5

cdr3_aa: CASSLEHGELFF
v_call: TRBV28
j_call: TRBJ2-2

cdr3_aa: CASSEYGSSSYEQYF
v_call: TRBV10-2
j_call: TRBJ2-7

cdr3_aa: CASSFTRWELFF
v_call: TRBV11-3
j_call: TRBJ2-2

cdr3_aa: CASSPDRARGNSPLHF
v_call: TRBV5-1
j_call: TRBJ1-6

cdr3_aa: CASSGGLAAYEQYF
v_call: TRBV6-1
j_call: TRBJ2-7

cdr3_aa: CASSMTSGMIGDTQYF
v_call: TRBV5-1
j_call: TRBJ2-3

cdr3_aa: CASSPPLAGVQETQYF
v_call: TRBV3-1
j_call: TRBJ2-5

cdr3_aa: CSVEDRWSGGSGNTIYF
v_call: TRBV29-1
j_call: TRBJ1-3

cdr3_aa: CATSTTSVNFNEQFF
v_call: TRBV24-1
j_call: TRBJ2-1

cdr3_aa: CSARYRDKGTYEQYF
v_call: TRBV20-1
j_call: TRBJ2-7

cdr3_aa: CASLKGGGQETQYF
v_call: TRBV2
j_call: TRBJ2-5